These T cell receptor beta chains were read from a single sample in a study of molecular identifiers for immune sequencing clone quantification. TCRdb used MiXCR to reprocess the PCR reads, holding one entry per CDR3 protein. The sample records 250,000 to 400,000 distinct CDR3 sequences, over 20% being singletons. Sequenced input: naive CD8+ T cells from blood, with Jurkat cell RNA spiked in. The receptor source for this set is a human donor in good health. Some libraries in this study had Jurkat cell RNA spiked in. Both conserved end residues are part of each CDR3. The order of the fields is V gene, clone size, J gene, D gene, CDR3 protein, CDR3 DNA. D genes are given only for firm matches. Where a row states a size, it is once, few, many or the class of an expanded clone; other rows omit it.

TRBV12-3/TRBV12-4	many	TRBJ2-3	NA	CASSWWGEADTQYF	TGTGCCAGCAGTTGGTGGGGTGAGGCAGATACGCAGTATTTT
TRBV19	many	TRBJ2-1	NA	CASSFLGEQFF	TGTGCCAGTAGTTTTCTAGGTGAGCAGTTCTTC
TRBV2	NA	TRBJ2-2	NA	CASSGGGVLPGELFF	TGTGCCAGCAGTGGGGGCGGGGTACTTCCCGGGGAGCTGTTTTTT
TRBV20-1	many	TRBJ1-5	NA	CSAPRGLPQHF	TGCAGTGCTCCCCGGGGACTGCCCCAGCATTTT
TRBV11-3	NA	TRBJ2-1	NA	CASSSRGYNEQFF	TGTGCCAGCAGCTCTAGGGGGTATAATGAGCAGTTCTTC
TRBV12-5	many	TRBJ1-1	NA	CASGIPNAVNTEAFF	TGTGCTAGTGGTATCCCCAACGCGGTTAACACTGAAGCTTTCTTT
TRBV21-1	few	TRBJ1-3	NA	CASSRGDPPEFLLGNTIYF	TGTGCCAGCAGTCGAGGGGATCCACCGGAGTTTCTACTCGGAAACACCATATATTTT
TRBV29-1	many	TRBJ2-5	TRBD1	CSVDDRGGETQYF	TGCAGCGTTGATGACAGGGGCGGAGAGACCCAGTACTTC
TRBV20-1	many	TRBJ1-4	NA	CSAKNGGRGANEKLFF	TGCAGTGCCAAGAACGGGGGTAGGGGAGCTAATGAAAAACTGTTTTTT
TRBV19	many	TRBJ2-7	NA	CASSIARKDYEQYF	TGTGCCAGTAGTATCGCCAGGAAGGACTACGAGCAGTACTTC
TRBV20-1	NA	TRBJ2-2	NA	CSARDYRGRTGELFF	TGCAGTGCTAGAGATTACCGGGGTCGAACCGGGGAGCTGTTTTTT
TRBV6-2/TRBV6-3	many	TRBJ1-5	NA	CASRQLKGRRNQPQHF	TGTGCCAGCAGACAACTCAAGGGACGGCGCAATCAGCCCCAGCATTTT
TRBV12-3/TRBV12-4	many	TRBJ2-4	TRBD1	CASRMGQVGSAKNIQYF	TGTGCCAGCAGAATGGGACAGGTGGGATCAGCCAAAAACATTCAGTACTTC
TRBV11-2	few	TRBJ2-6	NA	CASSLGLGSRSWANVLTF	TGTGCCAGCAGCTTAGGTCTGGGGAGCCGGTCCTGGGCCAACGTCCTGACTTTC
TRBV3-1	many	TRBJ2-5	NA	CASSQPHDETQYF	TGTGCCAGCAGCCAACCGCACGATGAGACCCAGTACTTC
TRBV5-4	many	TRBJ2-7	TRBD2	CASSQGLAPYEQYF	TGTGCCAGCAGCCAGGGACTAGCCCCCTACGAGCAGTACTTC
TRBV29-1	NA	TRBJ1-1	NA	CSVEVINTEAFF	TGCAGCGTTGAGGTAATTAATACTGAAGCTTTCTTT
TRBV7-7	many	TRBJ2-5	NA	CASSRGYRFLEAQYF	TGTGCCAGCAGTCGGGGTTACAGGTTTCTAGAGGCCCAGTACTTC
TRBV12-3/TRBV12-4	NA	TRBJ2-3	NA	CASSTGGGADTQYF	TGTGCCAGCAGCACAGGGGGGGGCGCAGATACGCAGTATTTT
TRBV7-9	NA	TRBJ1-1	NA	CACSSLGDTEAFF	TGTGCCTGCAGCTCGTTGGGGGACACTGAAGCTTTCTTT
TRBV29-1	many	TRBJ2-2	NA	CSVQARFGQSGELFF	TGCAGCGTACAAGCACGTTTTGGTCAGTCCGGGGAGCTGTTTTTT
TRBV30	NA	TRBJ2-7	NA	CAWSQGYEQHF	TGTGCCTGGAGCCAGGGGTACGAGCAGCACTTC
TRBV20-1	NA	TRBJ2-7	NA	CSASWTGRSHYEQYF	TGCAGTGCGAGCTGGACGGGGAGGTCCCACTACGAGCAGTACTTC
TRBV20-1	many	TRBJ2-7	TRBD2	CSAVRTSGGDEQYF	TGCAGTGCCGTAAGGACTAGCGGGGGAGACGAGCAGTACTTC
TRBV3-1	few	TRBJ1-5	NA	CASSQAGPRGQPQHF	TGTGCCAGCAGCCAAGCAGGACCCAGAGGTCAGCCCCAGCATTTT
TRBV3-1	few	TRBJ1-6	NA	CASSQDLAGDSPLHF	TGTGCCAGCAGCCAAGATCTCGCAGGGGATTCACCCCTCCACTTT
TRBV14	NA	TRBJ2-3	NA	CASSQDSRAGTQYF	TGTGCCAGCAGCCAAGATTCGCGGGCAGGTACGCAGTATTTT
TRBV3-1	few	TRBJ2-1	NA	CVVGGYFGGPGYEQFF	TGTGTCGTTGGGGGATATTTCGGAGGGCCGGGCTATGAGCAGTTCTTC
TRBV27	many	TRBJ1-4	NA	CASSFTGSNEKLFF	TGTGCCAGCAGTTTTACCGGATCTAATGAAAAACTGTTTTTT
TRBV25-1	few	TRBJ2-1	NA	CASHAGQGYYNEQFF	TGTGCCAGCCACGCCGGTCAGGGATATTACAATGAGCAGTTCTTC
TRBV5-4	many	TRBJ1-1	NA	CASNSGWDEEAFF	TGTGCCAGCAACTCGGGGTGGGATGAAGAAGCTTTCTTT
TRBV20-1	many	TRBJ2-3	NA	CSAMGRDWTGSTDTQYF	TGCAGTGCTATGGGGCGGGATTGGACAGGAAGCACAGATACGCAGTATTTT
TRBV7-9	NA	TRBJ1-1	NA	CASSEPGNEAFF	TGTGCCAGCAGCGAACCGGGAAATGAAGCTTTCTTT
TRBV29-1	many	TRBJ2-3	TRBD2	CSAHGTSFPTDTQYF	TGCAGCGCCCATGGGACTAGTTTCCCCACAGATACGCAGTATTTT
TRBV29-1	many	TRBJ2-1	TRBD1	CSVSTGGMFGEQFF	TGCAGCGTATCGACAGGGGGGATGTTTGGTGAGCAGTTCTTC
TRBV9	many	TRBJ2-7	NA	CASSVGLGYEQYF	TGTGCCAGCAGCGTAGGTCTGGGGTACGAGCAGTACTTC
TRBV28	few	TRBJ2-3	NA	CASSLRGHTPADTQYF	TGTGCCAGCAGCCTACGTGGACACACGCCGGCAGATACGCAGTATTTT
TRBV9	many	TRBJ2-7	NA	CASSGELPYEQYF	TGTGCCAGCAGCGGGGAACTCCCCTACGAGCAGTACTTC
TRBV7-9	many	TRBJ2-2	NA	CASSLLWGENTNTGELFF	TGTGCCAGCAGCTTACTGTGGGGCGAAAATACTAACACCGGGGAGCTGTTTTTT
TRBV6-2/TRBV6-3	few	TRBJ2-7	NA	CASSYVEASEQYF	TGTGCCAGCAGTTACGTCGAGGCCAGCGAGCAGTACTTC
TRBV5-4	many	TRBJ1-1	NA	CASSSLLTTEAFF	TGTGCGTCAAGCTCGCTTCTGACCACTGAAGCTTTCTTT
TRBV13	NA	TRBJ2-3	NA	CASSEGRKNTQYF	TGTGCCAGCAGCGAAGGACGTAAGAATACGCAGTATTTT
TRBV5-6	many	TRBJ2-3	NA	CASRQPGRITDTQYF	TGTGCCAGCAGGCAGCCGGGACGGATCACAGATACGCAGTATTTT
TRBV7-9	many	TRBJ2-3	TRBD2	CASSLATSGSDTQYF	TGTGCCAGCAGCTTAGCGACTAGCGGGTCAGATACGCAGTATTTT
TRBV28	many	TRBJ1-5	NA	CASSLIGQSNQPQHF	TGTGCCAGCAGTTTAATCGGACAGAGCAATCAGCCCCAGCATTTT
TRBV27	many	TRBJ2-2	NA	CASSLSRQAGELFF	TGTGCCAGCAGTTTATCGCGACAGGCCGGGGAGCTGTTTTTT
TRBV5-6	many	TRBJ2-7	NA	CASSLDPGVPYEQYF	TGTGCCAGCAGCTTGGACCCGGGGGTTCCGTACGAGCAGTACTTC
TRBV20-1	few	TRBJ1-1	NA	CSARDLGEEAFF	TGCAGTGCTAGAGATCTCGGCGAAGAAGCTTTCTTT
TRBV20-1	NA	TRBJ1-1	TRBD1	CSARATPTGIFTEAFF	TGCAGTGCTAGAGCCACCCCGACAGGGATATTCACTGAAGCTTTCTTT
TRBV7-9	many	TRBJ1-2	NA	CASSLQGSDYGYTF	TGTGCCAGCAGCTTACAGGGAAGTGACTATGGCTACACCTTC
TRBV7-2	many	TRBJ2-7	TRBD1	CASSFDTGTGSYEQYF	TGTGCCAGCAGCTTCGACACCGGGACAGGGAGCTACGAGCAGTACTTC
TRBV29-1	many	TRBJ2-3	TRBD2	CSVEDRLGGGTDTQYF	TGCAGCGTTGAAGATCGTCTGGGAGGGGGCACAGATACGCAGTATTTT
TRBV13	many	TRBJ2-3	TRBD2	CASSPSGTTTDTQYF	TGTGCCAGCAGCCCCTCCGGGACTACCACAGATACGCAGTATTTT
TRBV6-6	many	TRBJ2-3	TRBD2	CASSYSGLAEGRDTQYF	TGTGCCAGCAGTTACTCAGGACTAGCGGAGGGGAGGGATACGCAGTATTTT
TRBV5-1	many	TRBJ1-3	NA	CASSLAEHSGNTIYF	TGCGCCAGCAGCTTGGCCGAACACTCTGGAAACACCATATATTTT
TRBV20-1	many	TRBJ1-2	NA	CSARDAYGYTF	TGCAGTGCTAGAGATGCCTATGGCTACACCTTC
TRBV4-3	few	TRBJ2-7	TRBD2	CASSQGTSGSGRYEQYF	TGCGCCAGCAGCCAAGGGACTAGCGGGAGTGGCCGCTACGAGCAGTACTTC
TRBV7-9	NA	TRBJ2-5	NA	CASSLSSSSAQYF	TGTGCCAGCAGCCTTTCGAGTTCTTCGGCCCAGTACTTC
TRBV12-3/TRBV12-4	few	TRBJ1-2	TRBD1	CASRPDRGQGGGANYGYTF	TGTGCCAGCAGACCTGACCGCGGACAGGGAGGCGGTGCTAACTATGGCTACACCTTC